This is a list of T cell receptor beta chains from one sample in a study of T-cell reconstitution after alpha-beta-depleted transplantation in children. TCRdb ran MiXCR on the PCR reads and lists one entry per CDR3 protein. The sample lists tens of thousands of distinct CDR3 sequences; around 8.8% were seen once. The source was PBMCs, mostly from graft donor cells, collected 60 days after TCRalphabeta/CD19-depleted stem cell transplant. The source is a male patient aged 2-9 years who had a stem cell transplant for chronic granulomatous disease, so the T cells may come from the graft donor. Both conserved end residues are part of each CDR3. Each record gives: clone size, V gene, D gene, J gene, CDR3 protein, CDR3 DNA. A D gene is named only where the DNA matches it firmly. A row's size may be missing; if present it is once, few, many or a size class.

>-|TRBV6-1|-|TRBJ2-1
CASSPLEPGTSSRNEQFF
TGTGCCAGCAGTCCCCTCGAACCCGGGACCTCTTCGAGGAATGAGCAGTTCTTC
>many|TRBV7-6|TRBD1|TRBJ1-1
CASRQGQGNTEAFF
TGTGCCAGCAGACAGGGACAGGGGAACACTGAAGCTTTCTTT
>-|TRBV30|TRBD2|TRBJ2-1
CAWGAPGGGRVAEQFF
TGTGCCTGGGGGGCTCCTGGGGGCGGGAGGGTTGCTGAGCAGTTCTTC
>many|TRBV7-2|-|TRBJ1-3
CASSIDGFSGNTIYF
TGTGCCAGCAGCATTGACGGCTTCTCTGGAAACACCATATATTTT
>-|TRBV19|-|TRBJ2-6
CASSIRGSSGANVLTF
TGTGCCAGTAGTATTCGGGGGAGCTCTGGGGCCAACGTCCTGACTTTC
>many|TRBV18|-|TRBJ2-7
CASSPLASYEQYF
TGTGCCAGCTCACCACTAGCCAGCTACGAGCAGTACTTC
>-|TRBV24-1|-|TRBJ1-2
CATFYLQILVDDLGYGYTF
TGTGCCACCTTTTATTTGCAAATCCTTGTGGACGACCTGGGATATGGCTACACCTTC
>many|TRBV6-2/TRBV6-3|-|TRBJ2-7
CASSAGENYEQYF
TGTGCCAGCAGTGCAGGGGAAAACTACGAGCAGTACTTC
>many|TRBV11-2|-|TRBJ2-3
CASSTLLTDTQYF
TGTGCCAGCAGCACCCTCCTCACAGATACGCAGTATTTT
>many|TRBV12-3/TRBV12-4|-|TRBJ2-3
CASTRDSPDTQYF
TGTGCCAGCACCCGGGACTCCCCAGATACGCAGTATTTT
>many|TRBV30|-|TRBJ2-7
CAWRRGYEQYF
TGTGCCTGGAGACGTGGTTACGAGCAGTACTTC
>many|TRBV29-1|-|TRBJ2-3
CSVEAGSTDTQYF
TGCAGCGTTGAGGCGGGATCCACAGATACGCAGTATTTT
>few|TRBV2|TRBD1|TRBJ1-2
CASSGGQGGYGYTF
TGTGCCAGCAGTGGCGGACAGGGAGGCTATGGCTACACCTTC
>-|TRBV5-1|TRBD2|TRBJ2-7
CASSLRLASYEQYF
TGCGCCAGCAGCTTGAGACTAGCGAGCTACGAGCAGTACTTC